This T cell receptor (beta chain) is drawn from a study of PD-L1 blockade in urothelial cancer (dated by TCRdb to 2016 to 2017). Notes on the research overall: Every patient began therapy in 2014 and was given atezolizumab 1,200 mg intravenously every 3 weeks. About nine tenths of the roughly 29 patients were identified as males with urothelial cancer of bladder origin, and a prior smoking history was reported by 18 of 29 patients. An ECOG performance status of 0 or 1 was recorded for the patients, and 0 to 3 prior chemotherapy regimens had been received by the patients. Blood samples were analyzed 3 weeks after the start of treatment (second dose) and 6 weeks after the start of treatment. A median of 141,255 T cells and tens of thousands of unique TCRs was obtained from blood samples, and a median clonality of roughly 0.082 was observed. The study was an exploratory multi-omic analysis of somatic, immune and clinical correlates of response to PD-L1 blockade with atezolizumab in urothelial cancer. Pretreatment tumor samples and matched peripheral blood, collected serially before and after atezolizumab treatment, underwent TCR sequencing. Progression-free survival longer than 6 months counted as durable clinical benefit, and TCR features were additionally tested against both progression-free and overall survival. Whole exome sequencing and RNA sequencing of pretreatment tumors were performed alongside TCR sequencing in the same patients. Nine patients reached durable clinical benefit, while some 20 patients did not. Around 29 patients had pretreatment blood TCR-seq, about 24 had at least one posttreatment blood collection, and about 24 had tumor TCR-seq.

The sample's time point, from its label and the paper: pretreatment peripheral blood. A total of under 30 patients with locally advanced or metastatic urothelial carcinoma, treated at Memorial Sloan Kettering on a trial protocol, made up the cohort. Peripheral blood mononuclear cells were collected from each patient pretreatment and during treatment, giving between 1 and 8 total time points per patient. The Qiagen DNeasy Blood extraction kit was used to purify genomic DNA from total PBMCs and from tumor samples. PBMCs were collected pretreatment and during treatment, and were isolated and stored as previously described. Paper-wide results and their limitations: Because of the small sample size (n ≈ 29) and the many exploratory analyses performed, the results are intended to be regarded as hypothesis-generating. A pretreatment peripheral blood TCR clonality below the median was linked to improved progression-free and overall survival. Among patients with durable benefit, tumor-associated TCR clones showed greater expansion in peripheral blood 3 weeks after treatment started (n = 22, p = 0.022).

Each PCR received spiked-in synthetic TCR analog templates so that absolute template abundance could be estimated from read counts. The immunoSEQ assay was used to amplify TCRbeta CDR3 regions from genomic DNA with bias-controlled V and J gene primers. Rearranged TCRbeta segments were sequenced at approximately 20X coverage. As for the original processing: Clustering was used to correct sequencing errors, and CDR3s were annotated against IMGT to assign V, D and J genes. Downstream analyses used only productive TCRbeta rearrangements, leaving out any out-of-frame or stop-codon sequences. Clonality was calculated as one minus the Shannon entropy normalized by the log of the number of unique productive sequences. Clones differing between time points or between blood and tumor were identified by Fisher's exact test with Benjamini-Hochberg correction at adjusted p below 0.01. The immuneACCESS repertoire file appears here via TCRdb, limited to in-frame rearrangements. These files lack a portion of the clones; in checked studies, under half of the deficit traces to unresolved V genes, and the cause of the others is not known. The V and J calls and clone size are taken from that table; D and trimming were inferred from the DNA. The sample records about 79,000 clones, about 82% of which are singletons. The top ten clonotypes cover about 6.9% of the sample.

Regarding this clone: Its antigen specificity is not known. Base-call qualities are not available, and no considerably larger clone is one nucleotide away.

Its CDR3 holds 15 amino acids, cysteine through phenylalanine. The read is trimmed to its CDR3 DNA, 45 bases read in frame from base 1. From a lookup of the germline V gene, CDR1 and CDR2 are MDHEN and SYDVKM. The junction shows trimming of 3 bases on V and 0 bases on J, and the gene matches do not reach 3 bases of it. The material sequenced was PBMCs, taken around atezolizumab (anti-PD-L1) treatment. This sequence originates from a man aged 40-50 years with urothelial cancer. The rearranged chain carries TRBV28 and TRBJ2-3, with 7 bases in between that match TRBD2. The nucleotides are TGTGCCAGCAGTTTCCTAGCGGCTAGCACAGATACGCAGTATTTT. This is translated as CASSFLAASTDTQYF.